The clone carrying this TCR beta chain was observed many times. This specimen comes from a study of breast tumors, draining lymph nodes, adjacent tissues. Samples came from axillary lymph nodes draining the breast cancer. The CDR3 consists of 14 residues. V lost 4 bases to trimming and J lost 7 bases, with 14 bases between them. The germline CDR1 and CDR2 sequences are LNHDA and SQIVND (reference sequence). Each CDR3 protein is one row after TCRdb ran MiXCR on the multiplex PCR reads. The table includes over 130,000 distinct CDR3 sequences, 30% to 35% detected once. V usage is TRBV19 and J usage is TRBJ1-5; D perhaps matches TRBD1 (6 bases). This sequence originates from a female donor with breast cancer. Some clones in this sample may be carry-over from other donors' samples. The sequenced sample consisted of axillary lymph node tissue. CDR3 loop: CASSRGGAGQPQHF. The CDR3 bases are TGTGCCAGTAGTAGGGGGGGGGCAGGCCAGCCCCAGCATTTT. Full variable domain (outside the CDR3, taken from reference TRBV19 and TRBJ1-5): DGGITQSPKYLFRKEGQNVTLSCEQNLNHDAMYWYRQDPGQGLRLIYYSQIVNDFQKGDIAEGYSVSREKKESFPLTVTSAQKNPTAFYLCASSRGGAGQPQHFGDGTRLSIL.